This TCR beta chain was sequenced for a study of blood T cell repertoires in COVID-19. In the study overall: COVID-19 samples, acute and convalescent, were from the United States, Italy and Spain. T cells, B-cell-depleted T cells, or PBMCs supplied cDNA or gDNA.

V lost 8 bases and J lost 1; bases outside the gene matches: 3. This CDR3 region has 13 residues. Germline CDR1 reads MDHEN; CDR2 reads SYDVKM. How the authors handled the data: Scientists estimated how many nucleated cells there were by amplifying reference gene primers. Repertoires were generated with immunoSEQ multiplex PCR, while TCRdb's copy carries only in-frame clones and drops some. Clone size and V and J calls were adopted from that table, with D and trimming inferred from the DNA. The sample shows 90,000 to 150,000 clones, about 74% of them seen only once. The V and J genes are TRBV28 and TRBJ2-5; 8 bases fit TRBD2. The receptor comes from a human donor in a cohort sampled during active COVID-19. The sequenced sample was peripheral blood. The chain's CDR3 is CASGLAIQETQYF. The DNA for the CDR3 is TGTGCCAGCGGACTAGCTATCCAAGAGACCCAGTACTTC.